Below, 7 T cell receptor beta chains from the same sample are listed, as sequenced in a study of T cell clusters in autoimmune cytopenias. Each sample's input was around 250 ng genomic DNA, 35,000 to 40,000 genome equivalents. One tube held mixed TRB-A and TRB-B primer pools for touch-down PCR. TCRdb re-called the multiplex PCR reads and catalogs CDR3 proteins one per entry, DNA excluded. This sample contains about 5,000 distinct CDR3 sequences. These same data were also listed under a study on T cell repertoires in aging, cancer and after chemotherapy.

The specimen was peripheral blood. Receptors originate from a human donor with chronic lymphocytic leukemia. The donor label of this sample is uncertain.

The chain combines TRBV5-5 with TRBJ2-2. CDR3 length: 15 amino acids. Germline V gene lookup returns CDR1 SGHKS and CDR2 YYEKEE (reference sequence). The CDR3 region is CASSLVVVAVGELFF.

The rearrangement uses TRBV6-4 and TRBJ1-6; TCRdb selects TRBD1, and the lack of DNA leaves this call unchecked. Germline V lookup: CDR1 MRHNA, CDR2 SNTAGT. The CDR3 runs 14 residues. The CDR3 loop is CASSPGGYNSPLHF.

This chain uses TRBV20-1 with TRBJ1-2. The germline gives CDR1 DFQATT, CDR2 SNEGSKA (reference sequence). The CDR3 is 12 residues long. The CDR3: CSALGLDYGYTF.

Frequency places this clonotype as medium-sized. The chain has TRBV6-6 and TRBJ2-1; TCRdb gives TRBD1 as the D gene, but with no DNA this cannot be confirmed. Germline V gene lookup returns CDR1 MNHNY and CDR2 SVGAGI (reference sequence). The CDR3 runs 12 residues. The CDR3 loop is CAVSRGDNEQFF.

This chain uses TRBV6-1 with TRBJ1-5; the TCRdb call, TRBD1, lacks DNA for checking. The V gene's germline CDR1 is MNHNS and CDR2 SASEGT. The CDR3 runs to 17 residues. CDR3 loop: CASSEWLQGGSNQPQHF.

The J gene is TRBJ2-5, the V gene TRBV5-1; the TRBD1 assignment by TCRdb is unverifiable without DNA. The CDR3 length is 15 residues. Germline assignment: CDR1 SGHRS and CDR2 YFSETQ. The CDR3 is CASSLAGLGGETQYF.

This clonotype is labeled medium-sized based on frequency. This chain joins TRBV15 and TRBJ2-7; TCRdb picks TRBD2, but there is no DNA to check that call. CDR1 is LNHNV and CDR2 is YYDKDF in the germline V gene (reference sequence). The CDR3 covers 17 residues. The CDR3: CATSRFRTTTSSYEQYF.